The T cell receptor beta chain under discussion was sequenced for a study of Ad26.COV2.S vaccination and SARS-CoV-2 variants. General study points: Vaccine recipients posted higher spike-specific TCR breadth than their placebo counterparts.

Some clones are missing from TCRdb's copy, which holds only in-frame ones; the method was immunoSEQ multiplex PCR. This sample yields fewer than 800,000 clones, of which 70% to 90% are seen a single time; approximately 1.5% belongs to the top ten. Indicated treatment: around 19 received Ad26.COV2.S at low or high dose, single or two shots; five or six received placebo; per-sample allocation not given. The samples were gathered on day 63 after the first injection of vaccine or placebo. Ad26.COV2.S expressed prefusion-stabilized spike from the original Wuhan strain. Of note for this clone: Antigen unknown.

The sample consisted of peripheral blood, taken in a trial of Ad26.COV2.S vaccine versus placebo. The clonotype was recovered from a person between 18 and 65 years old who received the Ad26.COV2.S COVID-19 vaccine or a placebo.

The CDR3 nucleotides are TGTGCCTGGAGGTTGGTCGGGCTGGGCTACACCTTC. It codes for CAWRLVGLGYTF. The genes are TRBV30 and TRBJ1-2; no clear D gene. The CDR3 runs 12 residues. V was clipped by 3 bases and J by 8 bases, with 13 bases between them. Germline-derived CDR1 and CDR2 are GTSNPN and SVGIG (reference sequence).